One sample yielded the 13 T cell receptor beta chains listed below, sequenced in a study of read filtering for tumor transcriptome and immune sequencing. This library used roughly 430 ng RNA and molecular barcoded adaptors spanning alpha/delta and beta/gamma chains. MiXCR was run by TCRdb on the reads, yielding one entry per CDR3 protein. The sample has about 57,000 distinct CDR3 sequences, more than 11% seen once. Sequenced sample: a population of CD138-negative cells sorted from bone marrow. These TCRs come from a donor at least 40 years old with multiple myeloma.

This clonotype has a count of ten or more. The rearrangement links TRBV7-2 to TRBJ2-7; 8 bases match TRBD1. This CDR3 region has 17 residues. Germline V gene data show CDR1 as SGHTA and CDR2 as FQGNSA. With 4 bases clipped from V and 7 bases from J, the junction kept 18 bases outside the gene matches. The DNA of the CDR3 is TGTGCCAGCAGCTGGACGGGACGGCCAGGGGGCTCCTTGGAGCAGTACTTC. Its protein product is CASSWTGRPGGSLEQYF.

This clonotype was counted ten times or more. V is TRBV5-4 and J is TRBJ2-7; 7 bases align to TRBD1. Germline CDR1 is SGHNT and CDR2 is YYREEE (reference sequence). The trim removed 1 base at V and 2 bases at J, leaving 3 bases unmatched. CDR3 length: 14 residues. Here the CDR3 reads CASSLRDRAYEQYF. In DNA, the CDR3 is TGTGCCAGCAGCTTGCGGGACAGAGCCTACGAGCAGTACTTC.

This clonotype was recorded many times. The rearrangement joins TRBV7-9 to TRBJ2-4, with 10 nucleotides matching TRBD1. Trimming removed 1 base from V and 0 bases from J; junction bases left unmatched: 0. CDR1 SEHNR and CDR2 FQNEAQ come from the germline V gene (reference sequence). The CDR3 has 16 amino acids. The CDR3: CASSLGDRGAKNIQYF. CDR3 bases: TGTGCCAGCAGCTTAGGGGACAGGGGAGCCAAAAACATTCAGTACTTC.

The table lists this clonotype with many counts. The chain carries TRBV29-1 and TRBJ2-1, with a possible D match to TRBD2 (6 bases). With 1 base removed from V and 14 bases from J, the gap between germline ends came to 24 bases. The CDR3 contains 15 residues. Germline assignment: CDR1 SQVTM and CDR2 ANQGSEA. The CDR3 spells CSVEVRAGANLKEFF. CDR3 nucleotide sequence: TGCAGCGTTGAAGTCCGAGCGGGTGCCAACCTTAAGGAGTTCTTC.

On this clonotype: The junction differs from germline at one of its ends, possibly a read error. This chain connects TRBV2 to TRBJ2-3, with unresolved D. This CDR3 comprises 17 residues. Germline V gene data show CDR1 as SNHLY and CDR2 as FYNNEI. CDR3 sequence: CASSEASTYTSTDTQYF. The CDR3 DNA follows: TGTGCCAGCAGTGAAGCCTCCACTTATACCAGCACGGATACGCAGTATTTT.

This clonotype was found many times. The chain links TRBV6-2 or TRBV6-3 to TRBJ1-1, with 9 bases matching TRBD1. The CDR3 spans 14 residues. Germline CDR1 is MNHEY and CDR2 is SVGEGT. The trim removed 6 bases at V and 1 base at J, leaving 3 bases unmatched. CDR3 region: CASRTGGPNTEAFF. DNA of the CDR3: TGTGCCAGCAGGACAGGGGGTCCGAACACTGAAGCTTTCTTT.

This clonotype showed up many times. The chain employs TRBV14 and TRBJ2-3; the match to TRBD2 covers 10 bases. Germline-derived CDR1 and CDR2 are SGHDN and FVKESK. The CDR3 consists of 15 residues. Losses at the gene ends were 4 bases for V and 2 bases for J; bases not matched to a gene: 3. CDR3 region: CASSLLAGTTDTQYF. The CDR3 region has the DNA TGTGCCAGCAGCCTACTAGCGGGAACCACAGATACGCAGTATTTT.

This chain connects TRBV20-1 to TRBJ1-5; TRBD1 might be the D (6 bases). The germline V and J ends were trimmed by 3 bases and 2 bases, with 20 bases remaining between them. Germline-derived CDR1 and CDR2 are DFQATT and SNEGSKA (reference sequence). This CDR3 has 17 amino acids. As DNA, the CDR3 is TGCAGTGCTAGGGAGACAGGCGGCCGAGGGGGCAATCAGCCCCAGCATTTT. Protein sequence: CSARETGGRGGNQPQHF.

This clonotype was seen repeatedly, ten times or more. This chain uses TRBV5-1 with TRBJ2-1; D is undetermined. Trimming pared 3 bases from V and 3 bases from J, leaving 4 bases between. Germline V gene sequence: CDR1 SGHRS, CDR2 YFSETQ. This CDR3 region has 12 residues. CDR3 sequence: CASSSNYNEQFF. The CDR3, as DNA: TGCGCCAGCAGCTCAAACTACAATGAGCAGTTCTTC.

This clonotype was observed many times. The rearrangement uses TRBV27 and TRBJ2-1, with TRBD1 matching 8 bases. This CDR3 spans 15 amino acids. J lost 7 bases, V lost 2 bases, and 7 bases had no gene match. Germline V gene sequence: CDR1 MNHEY, CDR2 SMNVEV (reference sequence). The DNA for the CDR3 is TGTGCCAGCAGTTTAGGGACAGGCATGGGGAATGAGCAGTTCTTC. It is translated as CASSLGTGMGNEQFF.

The sample holds a few counts of this clonotype. J is TRBJ2-7 and V is TRBV18, with D possibly being TRBD1 (6 bases). The germline gives CDR1 KGHSH, CDR2 LQKENI. Trimming took off 2 bases at V and 1 base at J, with 15 bases between the two ends. There are 16 residues in the CDR3. The CDR3 DNA is TGTGCCAGCTCACCAATACAGGGAAGTCGGTCCTACGAGCAGTACTTC. Its translation is CASSPIQGSRSYEQYF.

This clonotype showed up just a few times. The chain links TRBV27 to TRBJ2-5; D is ambiguous. Trimming took 5 bases from V and 1 from J, leaving 8 bases between them. This CDR3 contains 13 residues. Germline-derived CDR1 and CDR2 are MNHEY and SMNVEV (reference sequence). The DNA of the CDR3 is TGTGCCAGCAGTCATCACCTCCAAGAGACCCAGTACTTC. It codes for CASSHHLQETQYF.

This clonotype occurred many times. The rearrangement uses TRBV7-6 and TRBJ1-1, with D hard to call. CDR1 is SGHVS and CDR2 is FNYEAQ in the germline V gene. Trimming pared 0 bases from V and 4 bases from J, leaving 9 bases between. The CDR3 totals 14 residues. CDR3 DNA sequence: TGTGCCAGCAGCTTAGCGGACTTCTCCACTGAAGCTTTCTTT. It yields the protein CASSLADFSTEAFF.